Listed below are T cell receptor beta chains from one sample, sequenced in a study of cytomegalovirus exposure and HLA in healthy donors. The data were produced by immunoSEQ multiplex PCR, yet TCRdb's version contains in-frame clones alone and is incomplete. The sample carries approximately 220,000 clones, approximately 80% recorded once. The specimen was PBMCs. These receptor sequences come from a boy under 10 years old in good health and CMV-seronegative. The CDR3 runs from the conserved cysteine through the conserved F or W. D genes are given only for firm matches. Clone size is not always given. Where it is, it says once, few, many or a class for expanded clones.

V	D	J	size	DNA	CDR3
TRBV7-2	TRBD1	TRBJ1-5	-	TGTGCCAGCAGCCCGGGAGAAGACAGGGAATTCCAGCCCCAGCATTTT	CASSPGEDREFQPQHF
TRBV6-5	-	TRBJ2-3	-	TGTGCCAGCAGTAACCTTGGGGGGGCCCGGGATACGCAGTATTTT	CASSNLGGARDTQYF
TRBV7-9	TRBD2	TRBJ2-5	-	TGTGCCAGCAGCTTAGGCGGGAGCCATTGGCAAGAGACCCAGTACTTC	CASSLGGSHWQETQYF
TRBV27	TRBD1	TRBJ2-7	-	TGTGCCAGCAGTTACACCGGGACAGGTTTCTCCTACGAGCAGTACTTC	CASSYTGTGFSYEQYF
TRBV2	TRBD1	TRBJ1-2	few	TGTGCCAGCAGTGAGGAGAAGGGGGCCTATGGCTACACCTTC	CASSEEKGAYGYTF
TRBV10-2	-	TRBJ1-2	-	TGCGCCAGCAGTGAGTCGGGGGCAGTCTATGGCTACACCTTC	CASSESGAVYGYTF
TRBV7-3	TRBD1	TRBJ1-3	-	TGTGCCAGCAGCATTGGACAGGGCCCTGGAAACACCATATATTTT	CASSIGQGPGNTIYF
TRBV6-1	-	TRBJ1-6	-	TGTGCCAGCAGTGAAATTCCCCAGGGCGTAGGTTCACCCCTCCACTTT	CASSEIPQGVGSPLHF
TRBV25-1	-	TRBJ2-7	-	TGTGCCAGCAGTGAATTCAGGGGGGTCGAGCAGTACTTC	CASSEFRGVEQYF
TRBV10-1	TRBD2	TRBJ2-3	-	TGCGCCAGCAGTGAGCTAAGGACTAGCGCCACAGATACGCAGTATTTT	CASSELRTSATDTQYF
TRBV10-1	TRBD1	TRBJ1-6	few	TGCGCCAGCAGTGAGAGCAGGGGGAATTCACCCCTCCACTTT	CASSESRGNSPLHF
TRBV15	-	TRBJ1-2	-	TGTGCCACCAGCGGAGCTACAGGGCAGTATGGCTACACCTTC	CATSGATGQYGYTF
TRBV12-5	TRBD2	TRBJ2-3	-	TGTGCTAGTGGCCTCGCGGGGGGGGATACGCAGTATTTT	CASGLAGGDTQYF
TRBV12-5	-	TRBJ2-3	-	TGTGCTAGTGGCCAAACAGATACGCAGTATTTT	CASGQTDTQYF
TRBV4-1	-	TRBJ2-1	-	TGCGCCAGCAGCCTCCCGGGGAGCTCCTACAATGAGCAGTTCTTC	CASSLPGSSYNEQFF
TRBV7-9	-	TRBJ2-3	-	TGTGCCAGCAGCTCTTACACAGATACGCAGTATTTT	CASSSYTDTQYF
TRBV19	TRBD1	TRBJ1-1	few	TGTGCCAGTAACCAGGGGGAAATGAACACTGAAGCTTTCTTT	CASNQGEMNTEAFF
TRBV9	TRBD2	TRBJ2-5	-	TGTGCCAGCAGCCTAGGACTAGCGGGGGTTCAAGAGACCCAGTACTTC	CASSLGLAGVQETQYF
TRBV11-2	TRBD1	TRBJ1-4	-	TGTGCCAGCAGCGTGACAGGGGGCGACGAAAAACTGTTTTTT	CASSVTGGDEKLFF
TRBV7-9	-	TRBJ1-1	once	TGTGCCAGCAGCCCCCCCAAACTAGCTGAAGCTTTCTTT	CASSPPKLAEAFF
TRBV11-1	-	TRBJ1-1	-	TGTGCCAGCAGCCCCCACGGAGGATTGAACACTGAAGCTTTCTTT	CASSPHGGLNTEAFF
TRBV27	-	TRBJ2-1	-	TGTGCCAGCAGAGACTTCCCGGGACATGCCAACAATGAGCAGTTCTTC	CASRDFPGHANNEQFF
TRBV7-8	-	TRBJ1-3	-	TGTGCCAGCAGCTTAGGGGCAGGTGGAATTAGTAACACCATATATTTT	CASSLGAGGISNTIYF
TRBV2	TRBD1	TRBJ1-5	-	TGTGCCAGCAGTGGGACAGGGGGCAATCAGCCCCAGCATTTT	CASSGTGGNQPQHF
TRBV18	-	TRBJ1-3	-	TGTGCCAGCTCAGTTAATGGGCTGGCCTCTGGAAACACCATATATTTT	CASSVNGLASGNTIYF
TRBV6-1	TRBD1	TRBJ1-2	-	TGTGCCAGCAGTGGGGGACAGATACCCTATGGCTACACCTTC	CASSGGQIPYGYTF
TRBV19	TRBD2	TRBJ2-1	-	TGTGCCAGTAGTATAGGCGGGAGGGCCCTCAATGAGCAGTTCTTC	CASSIGGRALNEQFF